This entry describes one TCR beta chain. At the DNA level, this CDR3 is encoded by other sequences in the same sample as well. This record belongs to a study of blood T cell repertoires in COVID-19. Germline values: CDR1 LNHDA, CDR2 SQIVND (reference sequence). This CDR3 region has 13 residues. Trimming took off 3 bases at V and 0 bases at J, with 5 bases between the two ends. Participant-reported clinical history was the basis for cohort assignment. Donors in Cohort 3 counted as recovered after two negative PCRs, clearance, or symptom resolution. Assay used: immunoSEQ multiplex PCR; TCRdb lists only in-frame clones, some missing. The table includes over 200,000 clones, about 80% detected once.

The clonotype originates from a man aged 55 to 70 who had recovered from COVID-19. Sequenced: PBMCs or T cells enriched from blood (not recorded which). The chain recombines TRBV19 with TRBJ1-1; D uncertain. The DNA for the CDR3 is TGTGCCAGTAGTATTTTCTTGAACACTGAAGCTTTCTTT. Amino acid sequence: CASSIFLNTEAFF.